This TCR beta chain was retrieved from a study of stem cell transplantation in POMP-related autoinflammatory disease (dated by TCRdb to about 2021). As for the study more broadly: According to the study's hypothesis, the TRB repertoire gets skewed because defective thymoproteasomes impair MHC class I-dependent CD8+ T-cell differentiation and positive selection. After transplant, 100% donor engraftment of neutrophils and platelets through one year was shown by DNA chimerism analysis. High-throughput TRB sequencing assessed how POMP deficiency affects T-cell receptor beta repertoire diversity and CDR3 characteristics. Prior to transplant, the patients had CD4+ naive T-cell skewing, low CD8+ T-cell proportions, and decreased T-cell cytokine secretion. Paper-wide results and their limitations: A trend toward lower TRB diversity and higher clonality was observed in PRAID patients across all analyzed T-cell subsets. In PRAID patients, the trend toward increased clonality and lower diversity reached statistical significance only for regulatory T cells. A restricted number of unique TRB V-J gene pairings was observed in PRAID patients.

On this clone itself: Its recognized antigen is unknown. No base qualities exist here, and no much larger clone lies one base off it.

Libraries were built with the immunoSEQ multiplex PCR assay. The paper's processing steps were these. Shannon entropy, which accounts for clonal size distribution, was used to quantify repertoire diversity. The Gini-Simpson index (Simpson_1-D) was used to measure inequality of clonotype distribution. TCRdb retrieved this table from immuneACCESS and kept in-frame rearrangements only. Not all clones are present; in checked studies, unresolved V genes account for under half, and no reason is known for the remainder. The DNA was the basis for D and trimming; V, J and clone size are from that table. Across this sample there are approximately 7,800 clones, with about 90% seen only once. Clones ranked in the top ten supply around an eighth of the sample. Including cysteine and phenylalanine, the CDR3 has 15 amino acids. Of all the DNA, just the CDR3 is kept, 45 bases in frame from base 1. Deletion took 3 bases off V and 5 bases off J, with a span of 15 bases between the germline ends. Via the germline V gene, CDR1 is SGDLS and CDR2 YYNGEE.

According to the study, the label for this sample's time point signals: after hematopoietic stem cell transplant. PRAID was marked by prominent immunodeficiency together with autoinflammation. Prior to TRB sequencing, T-cell subsets (conventional T cells, CD8+ T cells, regulatory T cells, T follicular helper cells) were sorted. The V and J segments used are TRBV9 and TRBJ2-4; no D gene call is confident. Sequencing used CD8+ T cells from PBMCs, obtained after stem cell transplantation. This clonotype originated in a human patient with POMP-related autoinflammation and immune dysregulation (PRAID). Following a transplant, some T lymphocytes may have been derived from the graft donor. The DNA sequence is given as TGTGCCAGCAGCGAAGGACGGGCAGGAGAAAACATTCAGTACTTC. It translates to CASSEGRAGENIQYF.